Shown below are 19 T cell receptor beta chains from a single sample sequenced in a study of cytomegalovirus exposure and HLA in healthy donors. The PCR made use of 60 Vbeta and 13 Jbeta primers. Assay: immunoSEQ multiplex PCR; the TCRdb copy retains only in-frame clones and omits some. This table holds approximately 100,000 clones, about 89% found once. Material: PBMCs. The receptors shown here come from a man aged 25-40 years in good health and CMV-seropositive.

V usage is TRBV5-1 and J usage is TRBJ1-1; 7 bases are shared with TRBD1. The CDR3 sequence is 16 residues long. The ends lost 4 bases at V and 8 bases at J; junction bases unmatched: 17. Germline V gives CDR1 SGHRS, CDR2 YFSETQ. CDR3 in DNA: TGCGCCAGCAGCAGACGACAGGGTTCTCTATCCGCCGAAGCTTTCTTT. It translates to CASSRRQGSLSAEAFF.

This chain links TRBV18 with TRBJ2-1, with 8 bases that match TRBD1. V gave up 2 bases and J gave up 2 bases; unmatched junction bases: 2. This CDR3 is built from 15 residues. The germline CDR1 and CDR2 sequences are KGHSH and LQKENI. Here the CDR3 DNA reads TGTGCCAGCTCACCAAAGGACAGGGCCTACAATGAGCAGTTCTTC. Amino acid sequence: CASSPKDRAYNEQFF.

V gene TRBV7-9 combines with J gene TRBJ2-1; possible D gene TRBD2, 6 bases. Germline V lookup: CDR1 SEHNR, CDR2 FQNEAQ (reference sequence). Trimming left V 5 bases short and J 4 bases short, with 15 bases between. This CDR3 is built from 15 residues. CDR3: CASSRGTLVYNEQFF. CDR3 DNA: TGTGCCAGCAGCCGGGGGACGTTGGTATACAATGAGCAGTTCTTC.

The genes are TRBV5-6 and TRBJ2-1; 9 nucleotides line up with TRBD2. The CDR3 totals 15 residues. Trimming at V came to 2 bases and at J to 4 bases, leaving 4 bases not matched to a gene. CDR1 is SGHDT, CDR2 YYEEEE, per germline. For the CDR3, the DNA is TGTGCCAGCAGCTTCGGCCTAGCGGGATACAATGAGCAGTTCTTC. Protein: CASSFGLAGYNEQFF.

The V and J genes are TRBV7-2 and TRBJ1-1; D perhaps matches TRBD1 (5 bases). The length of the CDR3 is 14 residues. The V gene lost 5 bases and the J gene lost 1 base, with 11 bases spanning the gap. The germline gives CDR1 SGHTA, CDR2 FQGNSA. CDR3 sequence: CASSRGGANTEAFF. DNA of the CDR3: TGTGCCAGCAGCCGTGGAGGGGCGAACACTGAAGCTTTCTTT.

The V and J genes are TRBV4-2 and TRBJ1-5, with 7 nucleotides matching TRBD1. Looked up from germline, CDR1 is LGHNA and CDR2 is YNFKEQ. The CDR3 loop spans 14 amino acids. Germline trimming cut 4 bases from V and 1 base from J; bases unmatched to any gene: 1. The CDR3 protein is CASSPGQSNQPQHF. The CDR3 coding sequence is TGTGCCAGCAGCCCGGGACAGAGCAATCAGCCCCAGCATTTT.

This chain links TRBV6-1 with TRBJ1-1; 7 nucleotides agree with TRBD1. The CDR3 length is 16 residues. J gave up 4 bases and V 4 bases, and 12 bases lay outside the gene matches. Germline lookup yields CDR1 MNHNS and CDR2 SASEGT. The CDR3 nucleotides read TGTGCCAGCAGTGTAGCAGGGGGTAGCCTTCTCACTGAAGCTTTCTTT. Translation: CASSVAGGSLLTEAFF.

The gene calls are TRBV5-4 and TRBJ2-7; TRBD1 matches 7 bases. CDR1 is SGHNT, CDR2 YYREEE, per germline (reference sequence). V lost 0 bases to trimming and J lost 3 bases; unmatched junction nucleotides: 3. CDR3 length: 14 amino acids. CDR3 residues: CASSLAQGVYEQYF. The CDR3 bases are TGTGCCAGCAGCTTGGCGCAGGGGGTCTACGAGCAGTACTTC.

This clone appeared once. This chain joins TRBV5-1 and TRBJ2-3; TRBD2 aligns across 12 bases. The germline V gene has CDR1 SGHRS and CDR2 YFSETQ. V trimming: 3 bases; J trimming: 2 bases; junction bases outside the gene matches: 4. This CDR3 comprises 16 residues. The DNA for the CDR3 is TGCGCCAGCAGCTCCGGACTAGCGGGGTACACAGATACGCAGTATTTT. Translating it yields CASSSGLAGYTDTQYF.

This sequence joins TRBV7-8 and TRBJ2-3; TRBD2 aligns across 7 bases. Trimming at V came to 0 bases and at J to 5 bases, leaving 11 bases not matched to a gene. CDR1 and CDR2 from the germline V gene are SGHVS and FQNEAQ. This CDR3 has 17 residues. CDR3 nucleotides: TGTGCCAGCAGCTTAGCGAGGGCGGGAGTTCGGATAGATACGCAGTATTTT. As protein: CASSLARAGVRIDTQYF.

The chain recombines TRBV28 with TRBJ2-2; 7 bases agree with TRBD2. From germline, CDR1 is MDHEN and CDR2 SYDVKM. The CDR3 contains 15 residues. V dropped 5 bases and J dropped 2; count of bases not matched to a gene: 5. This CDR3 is CASSLRDYNTGELFF. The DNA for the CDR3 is TGTGCCAGCAGTCTCCGGGACTACAACACCGGGGAGCTGTTTTTT.

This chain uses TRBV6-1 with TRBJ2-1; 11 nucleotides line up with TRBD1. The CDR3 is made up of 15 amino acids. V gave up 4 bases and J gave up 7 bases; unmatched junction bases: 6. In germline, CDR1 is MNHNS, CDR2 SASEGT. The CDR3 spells CASSAGQGALNEQFF. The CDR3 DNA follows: TGTGCCAGCAGTGCTGGACAGGGGGCGCTTAATGAGCAGTTCTTC.

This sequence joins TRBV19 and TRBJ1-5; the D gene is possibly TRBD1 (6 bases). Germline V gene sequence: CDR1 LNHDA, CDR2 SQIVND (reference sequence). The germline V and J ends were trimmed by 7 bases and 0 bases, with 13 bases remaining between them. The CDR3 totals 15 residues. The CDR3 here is CASTGTSYSNQPQHF. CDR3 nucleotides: TGTGCCAGTACCGGGACAAGTTATAGCAATCAGCCCCAGCATTTT.

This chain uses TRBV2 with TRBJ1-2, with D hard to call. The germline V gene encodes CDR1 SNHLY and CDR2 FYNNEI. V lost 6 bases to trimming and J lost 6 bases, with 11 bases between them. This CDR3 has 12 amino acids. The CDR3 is CASRERSDGYTF. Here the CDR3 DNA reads TGTGCCAGCAGAGAGAGGAGTGATGGCTACACCTTC.

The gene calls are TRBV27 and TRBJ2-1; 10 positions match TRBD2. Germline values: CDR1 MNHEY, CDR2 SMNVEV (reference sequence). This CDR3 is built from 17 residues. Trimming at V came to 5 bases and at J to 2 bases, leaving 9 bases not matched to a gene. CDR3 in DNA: TGTGCCAGCAGTATTGTAGCGGGAGGAGGTACCTACAATGAGCAGTTCTTC. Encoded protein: CASSIVAGGGTYNEQFF.

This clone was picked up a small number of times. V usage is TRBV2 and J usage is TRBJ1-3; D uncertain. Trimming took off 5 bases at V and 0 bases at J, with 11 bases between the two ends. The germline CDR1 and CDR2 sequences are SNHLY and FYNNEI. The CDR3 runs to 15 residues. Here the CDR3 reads CASSWTGISGNTIYF. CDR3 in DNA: TGTGCCAGCAGTTGGACGGGGATCTCTGGAAACACCATATATTTT. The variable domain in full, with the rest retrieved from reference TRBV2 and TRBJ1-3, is EPEVTQTPSHQVTQMGQEVILRCVPISNHLYFYWYRQILGQKVEFLVSFYNNEISEKSEIFDDQFSVERPDGSNFTLKIRSTKLEDSAMYFCASSWTGISGNTIYFGEGSWLTVV.

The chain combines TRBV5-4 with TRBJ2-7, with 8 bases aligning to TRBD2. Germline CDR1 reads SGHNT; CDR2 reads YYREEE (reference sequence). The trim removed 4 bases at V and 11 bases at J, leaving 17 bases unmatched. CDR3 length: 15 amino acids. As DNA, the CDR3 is TGTGCCAGCAGCCTACAAAGCGGGAGCCCCCTTATGGAGTACTTC. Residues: CASSLQSGSPLMEYF.

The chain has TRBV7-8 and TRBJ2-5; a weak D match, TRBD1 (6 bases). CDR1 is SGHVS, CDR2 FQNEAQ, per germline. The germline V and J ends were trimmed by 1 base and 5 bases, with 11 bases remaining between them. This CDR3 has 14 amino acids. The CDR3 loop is CASSLGWGPETQYF. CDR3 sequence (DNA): TGTGCCAGCAGCTTAGGATGGGGGCCGGAGACCCAGTACTTC.

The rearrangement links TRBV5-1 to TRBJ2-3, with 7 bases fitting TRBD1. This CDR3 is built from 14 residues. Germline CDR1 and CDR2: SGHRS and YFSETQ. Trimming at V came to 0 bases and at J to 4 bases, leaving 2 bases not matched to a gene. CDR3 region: CASSLGGTADTQYF. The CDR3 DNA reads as TGCGCCAGCAGCTTGGGAGGGACAGCAGATACGCAGTATTTT.